Sequencing of this T cell receptor beta chain was carried out in a study of blood T cell repertoires in COVID-19. Across the study: Sites in the United States, Italy and Spain provided acute and convalescent COVID-19 samples.

Seattle cases were enrolled at active infection and followed longitudinally. Method: immunoSEQ multiplex PCR; TCRdb's copy keeps in-frame clones and lacks some. The data contain some 390,000 clones, around 89% of them seen just once; the ten biggest clones take up roughly 1.6%. The CDR3 loop spans 13 amino acids. The germline V gene encodes CDR1 GTSNPN and CDR2 SVGIG (reference sequence). Deletions cut 0 bases from V and 5 bases from J, with 10 bases between. The sequence derives from a woman aged 40 to 55 with COVID-19, enrolled during active disease. Sequenced input: peripheral blood. The genes are TRBV30 and TRBJ1-1; no clear D. The CDR3 reads CAWSVSQRTEAFF. For the CDR3, the DNA is TGTGCCTGGAGTGTAAGCCAGCGGACTGAAGCTTTCTTT.